The sequence of this T cell receptor (beta chain) was determined in a study of CD4+ T cells in melanoma (dated by TCRdb to between 2021 and 2023). Context from the whole study: Neoantigen-specific CD4+ T cells in human melanoma were investigated in the study. Broader findings and caveats from the paper: The report described a correlation between neoantigen-specific CD4+ T cells and the function of CD8+ T cells, macrophages and B cells. Neoantigen-specific CD4+ T cells in melanoma were reported to have a range of differentiation states.

The CDR3 has 12 amino acids, counting the end cysteine and phenylalanine. The only DNA kept is the CDR3, 36 bases in frame from the first base. V is clipped by 3 bases and J by 1 base, and the sequence between their germline boundaries is 3 bases long. CDR1 and CDR2 are drawn from the germline V gene: KGHSH, LQKENI. The method behind the library was the immunoSEQ multiplex PCR assay. TCRdb stores this immuneACCESS table with in-frame sequences only. Part of the clones is absent; in the studies checked, under half of the shortfall reflects unresolved V genes, and no reason is known for the rest. Recorded for this sample are roughly 150,000 clones; over 90% of them occurred a single time. Approximately 1.4% of the sample rests with the top ten. Worth noting for this clone: Its antigen has not been determined. Base qualities are not at hand, and no much larger clone is one base apart.

Patients with melanoma were used as donors. The sequence is built from TRBV18 and TRBJ1-1, with the D gene not confidently named. The receptor was derived from a human donor with melanoma. The CDR3 protein is CASSPWNTEAFF. The sequenced DNA is TGTGCCAGCTCACCCTGGAACACTGAAGCTTTCTTT.